A single sample gave rise to the 20 T cell receptor beta chains below, sequenced in a study of PD-1 blockade in classical Hodgkin lymphoma. Time point noted: cycle 4 day 1 (C4D1), after 6 weeks of nivolumab. The patients all showed relapse after autologous stem cell transplantation, while their brentuximab vedotin exposure varied. CD8+ T cells were isolated from thawed PBMCs by magnetic negative selection. TCRdb's table, derived via immunoSEQ multiplex PCR, lists solely in-frame clones and lacks some. The table includes about 7,300 clones, 77% detected once. Sample: CD8+ T cells from blood, taken before the fourth cycle of nivolumab. The receptors were sampled from a human donor with classical Hodgkin lymphoma.

V is TRBV7-9 and J is TRBJ1-1, with D uncertain. V lost 1 base, J lost 4 bases, and 10 bases lay in between. Per germline, CDR1 SEHNR and CDR2 FQNEAQ (reference sequence). This CDR3 has 14 amino acids. The CDR3 protein is CASSLVLPSTEAFF. As DNA, the CDR3 is TGTGCCAGCAGCTTAGTTTTGCCCTCCACTGAAGCTTTCTTT.

This chain joins TRBV9 and TRBJ2-3, with 15 nucleotides matching TRBD2. The length of the CDR3 is 18 residues. The germline V gene encodes CDR1 SGDLS and CDR2 YYNGEE. V dropped 4 bases and J dropped 3; count of bases not matched to a gene: 9. The CDR3, as DNA: TGTGCCAGCAGCCCCTTTTGGGGACTAGCGGGAGGAACAGATACGCAGTATTTT. Encoded protein: CASSPFWGLAGGTDTQYF. The variable domain in full, completed from reference TRBV9 and TRBJ2-3, reads DSGVTQTPKHLITATGQRVTLRCSPRSGDLSVYWYQQSLDQGLQFLIQYYNGEERAKGNILERFSAQQFPDLHSELNLSSLELGDSALYFCASSPFWGLAGGTDTQYFGPGTRLTVL.

The V call is TRBV7-3, the J call TRBJ2-7; a weak D match, TRBD2 (6 bases). CDR3 length: 15 residues. Between the trimmed V and J ends, which lost 1 base and 3 bases, there was a span of 13 bases. From germline, CDR1 is SGHTA and CDR2 FQGTGA. Here the CDR3 reads CASSLNRRGNYEQYF. The CDR3 nucleotides read TGTGCCAGCAGCTTAAATAGGAGGGGCAACTACGAGCAGTACTTC.

V gene TRBV11-1 combines with J gene TRBJ2-7; D could derive from TRBD1 or TRBD2 (5 bases each). The CDR3 length is 16 residues. Trimming left V 0 bases short and J 9 bases short, with 21 bases between. The V gene's germline CDR1 is SGHAT and CDR2 FQDESV (reference sequence). The CDR3 DNA follows: TGTGCCAGCAGCTTAGCGGGGACGACCCCTTCACTTGTGCAGTACTTC. Translating it yields CASSLAGTTPSLVQYF.

To note about this clone: The same CDR3 also results from other DNA sequences found in this sample. This chain connects TRBV29-1 to TRBJ1-2; D remains ambiguous. Germline V gives CDR1 SQVTM, CDR2 ANQGSEA. Trimming left V 5 bases short and J 8 bases short, with 12 bases between. CDR3 length: 11 residues. The CDR3 region is CSVPDGYGYTF. Written as DNA, the CDR3 is TGCAGCGTTCCCGACGGCTACGGCTACACCTTC.

This clone occurred a few times. V and J are TRBV7-9 and TRBJ1-5; 7 nucleotides agree with TRBD1. Germline V gene lookup returns CDR1 SEHNR and CDR2 FQNEAQ (reference sequence). J was trimmed by 4 bases and V by 3 bases; bases with no gene match: 6. The CDR3 is 15 residues long. The CDR3 is CASSFSQQGNQPQHF. CDR3 nucleotide sequence: TGTGCCAGCAGCTTCTCCCAACAGGGGAATCAGCCCCAGCATTTT. Based on the CDR3 plus reference TRBV7-9 and TRBJ1-5, the full variable domain is DTGVSQNPRHKITKRGQNVTFRCDPISEHNRLYWYRQTLGQGPEFLTYFQNEAQLEKSRLLSDRFSAERPKGSFSTLEIQRTEQGDSAMYLCASSFSQQGNQPQHFGDGTRLSIL.

This clone is termed medium-sized. This chain uses TRBV6-5 with TRBJ2-3; D is undetermined. Germline V gives CDR1 MNHEY, CDR2 SVGAGI. The CDR3 loop spans 14 amino acids. V was clipped by 0 bases and J by 6 bases, with 10 bases between them. The CDR3 DNA is TGTGCCAGCAGTTACTCGGACCGTCCGGATACGCAGTATTTT. It yields the protein CASSYSDRPDTQYF.

J is TRBJ1-3 and V is TRBV30; 10 bases fit TRBD1. Trimming removed 0 bases from V and 2 bases from J; junction bases left unmatched: 1. Looked up from germline, CDR1 is GTSNPN and CDR2 is SVGIG (reference sequence). This CDR3 has 15 residues. The CDR3: CAWSVGTGAGNTIYF. Written as DNA, the CDR3 is TGTGCCTGGAGTGTAGGGACAGGGGCTGGAAACACCATATATTTT.

J is TRBJ1-1 and V is TRBV4-2; 8 positions match TRBD1. Germline assignment: CDR1 LGHNA and CDR2 YNFKEQ. This CDR3 has 16 residues. V lost 0 bases, J lost 4 bases, and 7 bases stayed unmatched. CDR3 in amino acids: CASSQDQGAGGTEAFF. The CDR3 coding sequence is TGTGCCAGCAGCCAAGACCAGGGGGCCGGGGGCACTGAAGCTTTCTTT.

The V gene is TRBV5-1, the J gene TRBJ1-2; 8 bases are shared with TRBD1. CDR1 and CDR2 from the germline V gene are SGHRS and YFSETQ. V lost 4 bases, J lost 8 bases, and 7 bases stayed unmatched. CDR3 length: 13 amino acids. CDR3 sequence reads: CASSPRQGQGYTF. CDR3 bases: TGCGCCAGCAGCCCACGACAGGGGCAGGGCTACACCTTC.

V and J are TRBV11-3 and TRBJ2-1; unclear D gene. The CDR3 loop spans 13 amino acids. Germline CDR1 SGHNT, CDR2 YENEEA. V was clipped by 1 base and J by 4 bases, with 5 bases between them. The CDR3 coding sequence is TGTGCCAGCAGCTTAGGACCTTACAATGAGCAGTTCTTC. Translated: CASSLGPYNEQFF.

The chain uses TRBV5-4 and TRBJ2-1, with TRBD1 matching over 7 bases. J was trimmed by 0 bases and V by 1 base; bases with no gene match: 4. There are 16 residues in the CDR3. The germline gives CDR1 SGHNT, CDR2 YYREEE (reference sequence). The CDR3 DNA is TGTGCCAGCAGCTTGAAGGGGGCGACCTCCTACAATGAGCAGTTCTTC. This translates into CASSLKGATSYNEQFF.

The rearrangement links TRBV5-6 to TRBJ1-1; 7 bases align to TRBD1. J lost 1 base, V lost 4 bases, and 13 bases had no gene match. Germline loops: CDR1 SGHDT, CDR2 YYEEEE. CDR3 length equals 17 residues. This CDR3 reads CASSPYLKTGPNTEAFF. The DNA for the CDR3 is TGTGCCAGCAGCCCATATCTTAAGACAGGGCCGAACACTGAAGCTTTCTTT.

V and J are TRBV19 and TRBJ1-5; D is possibly TRBD1 (5 bases). In germline, CDR1 is LNHDA, CDR2 SQIVND (reference sequence). Trimming removed 4 bases at V and 8 bases at J, with 15 bases between. The CDR3 is 14 amino acids. CDR3 sequence: CASSTGTASEPQHF. Here the CDR3 DNA reads TGTGCCAGTAGTACCGGGACTGCGTCTGAGCCCCAGCATTTT.

CDR3 amino acids: CASSPPAGLMKGYTF. Written as DNA, the CDR3 is TGTGCCAGCTCACCACCCGCGGGTCTTATGAAAGGCTACACCTTC. The V and J genes are TRBV18 and TRBJ1-2; no reliable D call. Looked up from germline, CDR1 is KGHSH and CDR2 is LQKENI. V lost 0 bases and J lost 8, with 16 bases in between. The CDR3 spans 15 residues.

This clone has just a few counts. The gene calls are TRBV7-9 and TRBJ2-7, with 11 positions matching TRBD1. Germline V lookup: CDR1 SEHNR, CDR2 FQNEAQ (reference sequence). CDR3 length equals 16 residues. V was clipped by 5 bases and J by 3 bases; unmatched bases: 9. The CDR3 nucleotides are TGTGCCAGCAGCACGGACAGGGGGCCCTCGGTCTACGAGCAGTACTTC. This translates into CASSTDRGPSVYEQYF. The full variable domain, in which reference TRBV7-9 and TRBJ2-7 provide the parts outside the CDR3, is DTGVSQNPRHKITKRGQNVTFRCDPISEHNRLYWYRQTLGQGPEFLTYFQNEAQLEKSRLLSDRFSAERPKGSFSTLEIQRTEQGDSAMYLCASSTDRGPSVYEQYFGPGTRLTVT.

The chain employs TRBV5-1 and TRBJ2-5; 10 bases are shared with TRBD2. Germline V gene lookup returns CDR1 SGHRS and CDR2 YFSETQ. Trimming took 3 bases from V and 5 from J; bases not matched to a gene: 7. CDR3 size: 15 residues. CDR3 region: CASSSTSGWGETQYF. The DNA of the CDR3 is TGCGCCAGCAGCTCGACTAGCGGGTGGGGTGAGACCCAGTACTTC.

V usage is TRBV5-6 and J usage is TRBJ2-7, with D possibly matching TRBD1 (6 bases). Trimming removed 4 bases from V and 2 bases from J, with 13 bases in between. CDR3 size: 14 residues. Germline loops: CDR1 SGHDT, CDR2 YYEEEE. The DNA for the CDR3 is TGTGCCAGCAGCCCCACAGGGCTTCCCTACGAGCAGTACTTC. Amino acids: CASSPTGLPYEQYF.

The chain couples TRBV4-3 to TRBJ1-2; D is possibly TRBD1 (5 bases). This CDR3 spans 15 amino acids. Germline CDR1 reads LGHNA; CDR2 reads YSLEER. V dropped 0 bases and J dropped 8 bases, with 16 bases sitting between them. The CDR3, as DNA: TGCGCCAGCAGCCAAGATCTTGGCGCAGGGTACGGCTACACCTTC. Amino acid sequence: CASSQDLGAGYGYTF.

The rearrangement joins TRBV19 to TRBJ1-2; D remains ambiguous. CDR1 is LNHDA, CDR2 SQIVND, per germline (reference sequence). The V end lost 6 bases, the J end lost 6 bases, and 23 bases lay between the germline ends. This CDR3 has 16 amino acids. The chain's CDR3 is CASSPSRRPTINGYTF. The DNA of the CDR3 is TGTGCCAGTAGCCCCTCGAGGCGCCCTACTATTAATGGCTACACCTTC.